This TCR beta chain was captured in a study of neurological immune-mediated disorders (dated by TCRdb to the late 2010s). Concerning the study at large: Peripheral blood TCR-beta repertoires from HTLV-I-associated myelopathy (HAM/TSP) patients, multiple sclerosis patients and healthy controls were compared by UMI-based sequencing. The cohort was made up of about 66 subjects, consisting of roughly 14 HAM/TSP patients, around 35 multiple sclerosis patients and about 20 healthy controls. The 90 to 120 TCR-beta libraries covered PBMC samples along with longitudinal samples, technical triplicates, and paired sorted CD4+ and CD8+ T-cell subsets. Longitudinal HAM/TSP and healthy donors were sampled at 3 time-points each (roughly 3-40 month intervals).

cDNA was synthesized by template-switch 5'RACE using a primer carrying a 10-nucleotide random unique molecular identifier by which each TCR transcript was tagged. Each sequencing run produced over 180 million TCR-beta sequences covering 15-18 subjects. The RNeasy kit was used for extraction of total RNA. The KAPA Real-time Library Amplification kit was used to amplify TCR-beta VDJ regions with primers targeting the TCR constant region and the 5'RACE anchor. Sample indexes and Illumina adaptors were added in a first PCR, after which library yield was increased in a second PCR. The roughly 650 bp TCR product was size-selected on a 2% E-gel SizeSelection system after Ampure bead purification. Library quality was checked on a Bioanalyzer, concentration was measured with Qubit, and libraries were quantified with the Kapa Library Quantification kit before pooling. Paired-end 2 x 150 bp sequencing of the libraries was performed on an Illumina HiSeq 2500. To increase sequence diversity, roughly 24-32% phiX was spiked into each library pool. Per the source publication's procedure: The UMI-based MiGEC pipeline processed quality-filtered reads and removed over 75% of raw TCR sequences during error correction. VDJ genes were aligned to IMGT germline references, and each clonotype was defined by a unique CDR3 amino acid sequence together with V-J genes. Clonal expansion, Shannon diversity and CDR3 relatedness (CalcPairwiseDistances, ClusterSamples) were evaluated with VDJtools, and phylogenetic trees were built with CLCbio workbench. Expanded clones were defined as having at least 8 unique UMIs, based on coefficient-of-variation modelling across technical triplicates. TCRdb's own reprocessing of the public reads used fastp at Q25 and MiXCR and kept productive beta chains. Identical CDR3 protein sequences are pooled into one entry, listed with their most common genes and DNA. These V and J calls originate from TCRdb's pipeline instead of the authors' own analysis. The table for this sample lists fewer than 110,000 distinct CDR3 sequences; 10% to 12% of them were counted only once. In total, the top ten clones hold about 3% of the sample.

The time point label corresponds to: longitudinal time-point 3. For unsorted PBMC libraries, 2 million PBMCs were used after storage in RNAlater at -80 degrees C until RNA extraction. PBMCs were separated from peripheral blood using Ficoll-Hypaque density gradient centrifugation and then cryopreserved in liquid nitrogen. A word on this clonotype: The clone's antigen remains unknown. Qualities for individual bases were not recorded, and no much larger clone is one base off.

Findings and caveats that apply to the study as a whole: No identical CDR3 amino acid sequences were shared among expanded clones across subjects, suggesting private TCR-beta repertoires in all groups. TCR clonal expansion was highest in HAM/TSP patients and lowest in MS patients, with MS patients falling below even healthy controls.

The source material was PBMCs. This receptor was identified in a female donor with HTLV-1-associated myelopathy (HAM/TSP).

The bases read TGTGCCAGCAGTTACTCGATGGGGTCCGGGGGCAATGAGCAGTTCTTC. This sequence encodes CASSYSMGSGGNEQFF. This chain joins TRBV6-5 to TRBJ2-1; a weak D assignment points to TRBD2 (6 bases agree). The CDR3 goes from the cysteine to the phenylalanine over 16 residues. The only DNA kept is the CDR3, 48 bases in frame from the first base. Relative to germline, V is 0 bases shorter and J is 6 bases shorter, with 15 bases between their ends. CDR1 and CDR2 are drawn from the germline V gene: MNHEY, SVGAGI.